Sequencing of this TCR beta chain was carried out in a study of T cell responses to AZD1222 COVID-19 vaccine. The CDR3 spans 16 residues. Trimming stripped 4 bases from V and 2 bases from J, with 16 bases between. Germline V gives CDR1 LGHNT, CDR2 FRNRAP. About this clone: Its antigen is unknown.

Study results and limitations: Baseline serology detected seropositivity in only six or seven AZD1222 recipients. Epitopes outside B.1.351 and B.1.1.7 mutated regions reportedly drew nearly half of spike TCRs.

Sequencing was performed with immunoSEQ multiplex PCR; in TCRdb, only in-frame clones are kept and a portion is missing. The sample records around 150,000 clones, roughly 90% being singletons. This sequence was found in an adult who received the AZD1222 COVID-19 vaccine. The V gene is TRBV12-5, the J gene TRBJ2-3; possible D gene TRBD2, 6 bases. The input for sequencing was peripheral blood, taken 28 days after the second AZD1222 dose. DNA for the CDR3: TGTGCTAGTGGTTCGGGGGACGGGGGTTACACAGATACGCAGTATTTT. Translation: CASGSGDGGYTDTQYF.